This TCR beta chain was observed in a study of cytomegalovirus exposure and HLA in healthy donors. This clone was counted a single time. Antigen specificity is unknown. Other DNA variants within this sample encode the same CDR3. Study results and limitations: The classifier reportedly diagnosed cytomegalovirus status with high sensitivity and specificity. Among TCR beta chains, those listed as cytomegalovirus-associated numbered some 160.

Assay: immunoSEQ multiplex PCR; the TCRdb copy retains only in-frame clones and omits some. The table has about 170,000 clones, approximately 87% seen once; the top ten hold roughly 1.4%. The sample was PBMCs. The TCR originated in a woman aged 30 to 39 in good health and CMV-seronegative.

In DNA, the CDR3 is TGTGCCAGCAGCCCTGGGACACTAAACACTGAAGCTTTCTTT. Residues: CASSPGTLNTEAFF. This rearrangement joins TRBV27 to TRBJ1-1, with D tentatively TRBD1 (6 bases). Germline assignment: CDR1 MNHEY and CDR2 SMNVEV (reference sequence). Deletions cut 6 bases from V and 2 bases from J, with 13 bases between. CDR3 length: 14 amino acids.